This T cell receptor (beta chain) was observed in a study of CD8 T cells in Susac syndrome (dated 2019 in TCRdb). As for the study more broadly: Repertoire sequencing was used to test whether CD8+ T cell activation and differentiation in Susac syndrome was antigen driven. CD8+ T cell repertoire clonality was compared between around eleven healthy donors, some 14 Susac syndrome patients and 15 multiple sclerosis patients. Overall study outcomes, separate from this receptor: The study acknowledged that relatively few individuals were included in the TCR sequencing and HLA analysis.

Peripheral blood CD8+ and CD4+ T cells from healthy donors, Susac syndrome patients and multiple sclerosis patients were profiled by high-throughput TCR beta sequencing. The multiple sclerosis controls were treatment-naive patients who had stable or active relapsing-remitting disease and met the revised McDonald criteria. Bulk CD8+ and CD4+ T cells were purified magnetically by negative isolation, whereas CD8+ TEMRA cells were enriched by FACS. Blood was collected in EDTA tubes and processed within 24 hours, with PBMCs isolated through density gradient centrifugation. PBMCs intended for TCR sequencing were cryopreserved in liquid nitrogen and were subsequently thawed in a 37 degrees C water bath. The sorted or isolated CD4+, CD8+ and CD8+ TEMRA cells reached a purity of at least 90%. Via the germline V gene, CDR1 is SGHDT and CDR2 YYEEEE. Germline trimming amounts to 4 bases on V and 3 bases on J, with 7 as the count of junction bases outside the gene matches. There are 14 amino acids in the CDR3, from cysteine to phenylalanine inclusive. The retained sequence is limited to the CDR3, 42 bases, with the frame set at the first base.

As for this clonotype: The antigen this receptor binds is unknown. No per-base quality is available; no much larger clone lies one base away.

RNA was extracted using the RNeasy kit, and roughly 0.45 to 1 ug of the RNA was reverse transcribed with random hexamers. The immunoSEQ multiplex PCR assay, covering 54 Vbeta and 13 Jbeta segments, was used to amplify TCR beta CDR3 regions. PCR amplification bias was corrected by using a synthetic template baseline for primer optimization and computational correction. On the study's bioinformatics: Reads were annotated to V, D and J genes according to IMGT and were analyzed with immunoSEQ Analyzer, with only productive sequences retained. To calculate clonality, Shannon entropy was normalized by log2 of the number of productive unique sequences and then subtracted from one. For each patient and control, public and private clones were evaluated within the 100 most prevalent clones. Clones were defined as Susac-specific when absent from the healthy and MS cohorts, from roughly 1,000 published viral clones and from other ImmuneACCESS disease sequences. TCRdb reworked the public reads: Q25 trimming with fastp, MiXCR clone assembly, productive beta chains retained. Entries that share a CDR3 protein sequence are merged under the most common genes and DNA. TCRdb's processing, not the authors' own work, is the source of the V and J calls. The sample data list under 150,000 distinct CDR3 sequences, and 91% of these were observed just once. The top ten constitute about 0.23% of the sample.

The V gene is TRBV5-6 and the J gene is TRBJ2-7, with 7 bases in between that match TRBD2. Input material: CD8+ T cells from PBMCs. The clonotype comes from a human donor with multiple sclerosis. The CDR3 amino acid sequence is: CASSPGGSLYEQYF. The DNA is TGTGCCAGCAGCCCTGGCGGGAGTCTCTACGAGCAGTACTTC.